This T cell receptor beta chain was profiled in a study of cytomegalovirus exposure and HLA in healthy donors. A word on this clone: Its antigen is not known.

General observations from the study: TCR beta chains associated with HLA were, in a later analysis, more clonally expanded than equally common others. Only CMV serostatus was available as immune exposure information.

Between the trimmed V and J ends, which lost 1 base and 0 bases, there was a span of 7 bases. CDR3 size: 14 residues. Germline loops: CDR1 SGHRS, CDR2 YFSETQ. PCR involved 60 Vbeta and 13 Jbeta primers. Per the original methods: Per a later analysis, the number of unique TCR beta chains was about 80 million, of which roughly 11 million were shared. Sequencing used immunoSEQ multiplex PCR; TCRdb keeps in-frame clones, though not all of them. V and J calls and clone size are copied from that table; D and trimming were computed from the DNA. The sample holds around 32,000 clones, 35% to 50% seen once. The source of this sequence is a woman aged 45-60 years in good health and CMV-seronegative. The chain employs TRBV5-1 and TRBJ1-2; no clear D. Input material: PBMCs. For the CDR3, the DNA is TGCGCCAGCAGCTTGCGTCAGGCTAACTATGGCTACACCTTC. Its translation: CASSLRQANYGYTF.